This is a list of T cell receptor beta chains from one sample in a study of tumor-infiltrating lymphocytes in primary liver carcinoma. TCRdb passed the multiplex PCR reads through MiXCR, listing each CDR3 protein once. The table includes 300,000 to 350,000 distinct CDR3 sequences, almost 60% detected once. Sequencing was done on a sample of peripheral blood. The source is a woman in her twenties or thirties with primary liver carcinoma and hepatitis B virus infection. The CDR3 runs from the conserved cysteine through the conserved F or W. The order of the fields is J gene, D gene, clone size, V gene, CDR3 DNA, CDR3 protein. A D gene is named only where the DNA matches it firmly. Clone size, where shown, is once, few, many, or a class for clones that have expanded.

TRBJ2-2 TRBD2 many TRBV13 TGTGCCAGCAGCTTAGACGGGAGGGCCGACGGGGAGCTGTTTTTT CASSLDGRADGELFF
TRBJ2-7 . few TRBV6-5 TGTGCCAGCAGTTCGCATCCTTCTAGGAGCTCCTACGAGCAGTACTTC CASSSHPSRSSYEQYF
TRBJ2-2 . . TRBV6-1 TGTGCCAGCAGTAAGGAACCGGCGAGAACCGGGGAGCTGTCTTTT CASSKEPARTGELSF
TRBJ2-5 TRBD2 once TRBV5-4 TGCGCCAGCAGCTTGGGGACTAGTGGACAAGAGATCCAGTACTTC CASSLGTSGQEIQYF
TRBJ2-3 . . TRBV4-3 TGCGCCAGCAGCCGGCACCCTGGCGGCAGTGGCGCAGATACGCAGTATTTT CASSRHPGGSGADTQYF
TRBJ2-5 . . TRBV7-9 TGTGCCAGCAGCACGGGTGAATTGGCCCAGTACTTC CASSTGELAQYF
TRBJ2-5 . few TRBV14 TGTGCCAGCAGCCAAGTGAGAGCAGTGACGGAGACCCAGTACTTC CASSQVRAVTETQYF
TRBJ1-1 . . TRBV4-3 TGCGCCAGCAGCCAAGCACAGGGCATGAACACTGAAGCTTTCTTT CASSQAQGMNTEAFF
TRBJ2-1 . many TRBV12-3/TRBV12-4 TGTGCCAGCAGCACTAGCCGCTCCAACAATGAGCAGTTCTTC CASSTSRSNNEQFF
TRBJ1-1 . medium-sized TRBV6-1 TGTGCCAGCAGTGGGTTGGGGAACACTGAAGCTTTCTTT CASSGLGNTEAFF
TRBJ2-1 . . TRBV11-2 TGTGCCGGCAGCCTTCTAGCAAGGAATCAGTTCTTC CAGSLLARNQFF
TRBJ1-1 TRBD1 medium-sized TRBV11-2 TGTGCCAGCAACAGGGGGGCGAGGTTGAACACTGAAGCTTTCTTT CASNRGARLNTEAFF
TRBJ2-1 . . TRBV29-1 TGCAGCGACGCCCGGGACTTCACGAGGGAGCAGTTCTTC CSDARDFTREQFF
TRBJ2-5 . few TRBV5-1 TGCGCCAGCAGCGGGACGAGAGGGAATGGAGAGACCCAGTACTTC CASSGTRGNGETQYF
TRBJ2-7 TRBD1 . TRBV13 TGTGCCAGCAGCTCATCCGGGACAGGCTTCTACGAGCAGTACTTC CASSSSGTGFYEQYF
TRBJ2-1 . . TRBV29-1 TGCAGCGGGATTGGGGGGAACTCGGAGTTCTTC CSGIGGNSEFF
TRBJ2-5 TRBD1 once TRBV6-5 TGTGCCAGTAGTGACAGGGGAGTAGAGACCCAGTACTTC CASSDRGVETQYF
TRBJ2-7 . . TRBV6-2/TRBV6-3 TGTGCCAGCACCGACCTTGGATGCCCCTACGAGCAGTACTTC CASTDLGCPYEQYF
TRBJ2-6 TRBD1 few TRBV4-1 TGCGCCAGCAGCCAATTAGCCCAGGGACAGGGTTTCCTTGGGGCCAACGTCCTGACTTTC CASSQLAQGQGFLGANVLTF
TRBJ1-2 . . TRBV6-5 TGTGCCAACAGTAATGACAGGACACATGGCTACACCTTC CANSNDRTHGYTF
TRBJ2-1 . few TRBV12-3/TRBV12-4 TGTGCCAGCAGTGTCAGGAACTACAATGAGCAGTTCTTC CASSVRNYNEQFF
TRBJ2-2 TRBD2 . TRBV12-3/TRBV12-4 TGTGCTAGCAGCCTATCTAGCGGAAGTAGAACCCGGGAGCTGTTTTTT CASSLSSGSRTRELFF